Sequencing of this T cell receptor (beta chain) was carried out in a study of T cells in Graves' hyperthyroidism and ophthalmopathy. For the study at large: Once the initial diagnosis was made, peripheral blood was obtained before any treatment.

This clonotype appeared many times. Its antigen is currently unknown. General study points: Expanded thyroid clonotypes (above 0.001) were mostly also found in blood.

It was 8 to 10 ml of fresh peripheral blood that supplied the PBMCs. Regions amplified from RNA transcripts were the TCR beta CDR3 regions. An initial round of RT-PCR targeting the TCR CDR3 relied on the HTBI primer set. Using its own MiXCR run on the multiplex PCR reads, TCRdb lists one record per CDR3 protein. The table lists 220,000 or so distinct CDR3 sequences, less than 20% of them singletons. The sequence was collected from a woman aged 18-30 years with Graves' ophthalmopathy. Sequencing input: blood.

This CDR3 is CASSLPDSTRGYTF. For the CDR3, the DNA is TGTGCCAGCAGCCTACCGGACAGCACACGTGGCTACACCTTC. The rearrangement uses TRBV7-9 and TRBJ1-2; maybe TRBD1 (6 bases). V was trimmed by 5 bases and J by 7 bases, leaving 17 bases between them. Germline lookup yields CDR1 SEHNR and CDR2 FQNEAQ (reference sequence). The CDR3 length is 14 residues.